This T cell receptor beta chain emerged from a study of vaccination effects on CD4 cells after COVID-19. Antigen-specific CD4+ T cells expanded by the ViraFEST assay with viral peptide pools were then sequenced. At the end of over 8 days of culture, CD4+ T cells were isolated. Vaccination of participants consisted of two doses of either the BNT162b2 or mRNA-1273 vaccine. Culturing of a few million PBMC per well took place with around 9.4 IU/ml IL-2 and approximately 10 ug/ml peptides. With V trimmed by 1 base and J by 10 bases, 7 bases remained unmatched. The length of the CDR3 is 15 residues. Per germline, CDR1 SGHTA and CDR2 FQGNSA. A remark on this clone: The antigen is not known.

Whole-study results and caveats: Both infection-induced and vaccine-induced clones contracted markedly at late post-vaccination timepoints.

TCRdb keeps only in-frame clones here, not all; method: immunoSEQ multiplex PCR. The sample has 75,000 to 100,000 clones, roughly 80% seen once; the top ten hold more than 0.95%. The chain couples TRBV7-2 to TRBJ1-6, with 7 bases aligning to TRBD1. The clonotype originates from a human donor who received a COVID-19 vaccine. The specimen comprised CD4+ T cells from PBMCs cultured with HCoV-OC43 spike peptides, sampled after COVID-19 vaccination. The subset was: HCoV-OC43 spike overlapping peptide pool stimulation. The CDR3 nucleotides read TGTGCCAGCAGCTTAGGAGGGGGCTTCGGATCACCCCTCCACTTT. Protein product: CASSLGGGFGSPLHF. Full variable domain (outside the CDR3, taken from reference TRBV7-2 and TRBJ1-6): GAGVSQSPSNKVTEKGKDVELRCDPISGHTALYWYRQSLGQGLEFLIYFQGNSAPDKSGLPSDRFSAERTGGSVSTLTIQRTQQEDSAVYLCASSLGGGFGSPLHFGNGTRLTVT.